This T cell receptor (beta chain) emerged from a study of shared clonotypes between healthy human individuals. Study-level background: Aged 18 to 49, the donors were two women and a few men. Study-wide results and limits: Tissues were not sampled, only blood, and their repertoires likely differ.

This clone has a single count. Its antigen is as yet unknown. This CDR3 is 13 amino acids long. Between the trimmed V and J ends, which lost 8 bases and 2 bases, there was a span of 9 bases. Germline V gives CDR1 SGHVS, CDR2 FNYEAQ. The protocol was immunoSEQ multiplex PCR, while the TCRdb copy is restricted to in-frame clones and leaves out a portion. Of about 690,000 clones detected, around 91% appear once; the ten largest clones hold about 33%. Material: memory CD8+ T cells from PBMCs. The sample's subset: CD45RO+ cells pooled with CCR7-negative TemRA cells. The receptor was isolated from a man aged 18 to 30 in good health. Some clones in this sample may be carry-over from other donors' samples. The chain has TRBV7-6 and TRBJ2-2; D call uncertain. The CDR3 DNA is TGTGCCAGCCGCGAGGAAAACACCGGGGAGCTGTTTTTT. It encodes CASREENTGELFF.